The sequence of this TCR beta chain was determined in a study of regulatory T cells in long-lasting Graves disease. Study-level information: Antithyroid drugs had been given to newly diagnosed Graves' patients for under 3 months.

Arm-PCR of CDR3 regions and iRepertoire HTBI primers were used to build TCR beta libraries. Each CDR3 protein gets one entry after TCRdb re-called the multiplex PCR reads with MiXCR. This sample carries approximately 230,000 distinct CDR3 sequences, around 18% of them seen once, and the ten largest clones take roughly 23%. The CDR3 extends over 14 amino acids. CDR1 and CDR2 from the germline V gene are MGHRA and YSYEKL. Trimming at V came to 2 bases and at J to 3 bases, leaving 2 bases not matched to a gene. The time point denotes: newly diagnosed GD, antithyroid drugs for less than 3 months. PBMCs provided the RNA from which the TCR library was made.

The chain combines TRBV4-1 with TRBJ2-3; 7 bases are shared with TRBD1. The sequence was collected from a female donor with Graves disease. Sequencing used peripheral blood mononuclear cells (PBMCs), obtained at new diagnosis, from a patient treated with antithyroid drugs. The CDR3 spells CASSQRGQTDTQYF. The DNA for the CDR3 is TGCGCCAGCAGCCAACGGGGACAGACAGATACGCAGTATTTT.